The clone carrying this TCR beta chain was detected a few times. Spike-ins of synthetic TCR analog templates went into each PCR. The method was immunoSEQ multiplex PCR; TCRdb's version includes in-frame clones alone and lacks a portion of them. The sample includes about 120,000 clones, about 84% of them seen just once. The germline CDR1 and CDR2 sequences are DFQATT and SNEGSKA (reference sequence). This CDR3 has 11 amino acids. The data derive from a study of PD-L1 blockade in urothelial cancer. As for the study in general: Of some 30 patients, some 24 were males with bladder-origin urothelial cancer. The study recovered a median of roughly 150,000 T cells per blood sample.

The time point is: peripheral blood 6 weeks after treatment start. The chain is built from TRBV20-1 and TRBJ1-6; TRBD1 might be the D (5 bases). The sequence came from a man in his fifties or sixties with urothelial cancer. The sequencing here drew on PBMCs, taken around atezolizumab (anti-PD-L1) treatment. The DNA for the CDR3 is TGCAGCCTCATCCGGGGGTCCACCCTCCACTTT. This translates into CSLIRGSTLHF.